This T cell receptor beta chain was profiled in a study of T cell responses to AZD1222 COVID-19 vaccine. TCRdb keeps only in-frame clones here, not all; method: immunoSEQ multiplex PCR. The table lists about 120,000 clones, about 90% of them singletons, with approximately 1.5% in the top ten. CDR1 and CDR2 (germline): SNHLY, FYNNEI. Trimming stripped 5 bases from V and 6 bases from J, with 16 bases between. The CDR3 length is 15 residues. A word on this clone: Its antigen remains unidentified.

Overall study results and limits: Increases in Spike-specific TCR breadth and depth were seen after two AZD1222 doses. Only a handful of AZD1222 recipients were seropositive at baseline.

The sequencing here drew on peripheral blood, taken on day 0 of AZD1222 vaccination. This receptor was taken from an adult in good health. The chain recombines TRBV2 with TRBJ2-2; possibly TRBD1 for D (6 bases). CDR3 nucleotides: TGTGCCAGCAGTCCAGGGGACGTTGCTCCCGGGGAGCTGTTTTTT. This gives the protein CASSPGDVAPGELFF.